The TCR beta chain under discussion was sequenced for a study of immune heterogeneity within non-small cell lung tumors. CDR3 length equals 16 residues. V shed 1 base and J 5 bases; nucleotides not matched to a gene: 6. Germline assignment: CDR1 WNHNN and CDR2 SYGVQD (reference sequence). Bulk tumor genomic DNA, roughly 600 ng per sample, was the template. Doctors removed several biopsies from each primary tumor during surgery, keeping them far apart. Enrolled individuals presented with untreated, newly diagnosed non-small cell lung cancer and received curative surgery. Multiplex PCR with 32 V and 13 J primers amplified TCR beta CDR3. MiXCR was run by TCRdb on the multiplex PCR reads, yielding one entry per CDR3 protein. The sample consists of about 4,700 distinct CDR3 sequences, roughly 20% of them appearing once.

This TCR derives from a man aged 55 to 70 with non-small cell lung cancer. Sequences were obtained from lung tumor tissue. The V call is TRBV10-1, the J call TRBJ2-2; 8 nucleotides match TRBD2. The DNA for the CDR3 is TGCGCCAGCAGTGAGTTCGCGAGCGGGAGTACCGGGGAGCTGTTTTTT. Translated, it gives CASSEFASGSTGELFF.